The clone carrying this T cell receptor beta chain occurred many times. What it binds is unknown. Amplified TCR beta CDR3 regions derived from RNA transcripts. With the HTBI primer set, the TCR CDR3 went through a first round of RT-PCR. Each CDR3 protein gets one entry after TCRdb re-called the multiplex PCR reads with MiXCR. The table includes some 600,000 distinct CDR3 sequences, over 11% detected once. This sample holds PBMCs from about 10 ml fresh peripheral blood. This record comes from a study of T cells in Graves' hyperthyroidism and ophthalmopathy. About the study: The initial diagnosis was the point when peripheral blood was collected, ahead of any treatment.

The CDR3 has 16 amino acids. Unmatched junction bases numbered 9, after V lost 7 bases and J lost 4 bases. Findings and caveats of the study: Most clonotypes that expanded in the thyroid above 0.001 also showed up in blood.

The TCR was taken from a woman aged 30 to 39 with Graves' hyperthyroidism that later progressed to Graves' ophthalmopathy. The V call is TRBV12-3 or TRBV12-4, the J call TRBJ2-1, with TRBD2 matching 11 bases. Sequencing was carried out using blood. CDR3 protein: CASTSGLAGIYNEQFF. CDR3 DNA: TGTGCCAGCACTTCAGGACTAGCGGGCATATACAATGAGCAGTTCTTC.